This T cell receptor (beta chain) was documented in a study of cytomegalovirus exposure and HLA in healthy donors (dated 2017 in TCRdb). Regarding the complete study: An earlier analysis of several hundred of the donors reported approximately 300 Gb of sequence data and around 100 million unique TCR beta sequences obtained from about 170 million T cells. An early release that covered about 600 HLA-typed donors contained approximately 300 gigabases of sequencing data and tens of millions of unique TCR sequences. Of the 300 to 450 genotyped donors, 65% to 90% were placed in the genetic ancestry cluster associated with self-reported Caucasian donors. The aim of the study was to test whether cataloging public T cell receptors could identify signatures of past pathogen exposure. The T cell repertoires of about 700 subjects were profiled by immunosequencing and related to cytomegalovirus serostatus. A separate validation cohort of about 110 different subjects was used in addition to the roughly 640-subject first cohort. High-throughput TCR immunosequencing, statistical association of individual TCRs with disease status, and machine learning were combined to predict cytomegalovirus infection status. To study patterns of TCR occurrence, a later analysis re-analyzed previously published TCR beta repertoires from 600 to 750 donors and added high-resolution HLA genotyping. The later analysis used no new phenotypic data to find candidate immune exposures, relying instead on TCR beta sequences and their occurrence across donors. An earlier analysis of fewer than 700 of the donors applied high-throughput TCR beta sequencing to assess whether each TCR beta V gene segment acted as functional or pseudogenic. Donor age, sex, ethnicity and CMV serostatus were compiled alongside the repertoire data. Genome-wide SNP genotypes for about 55% of the roughly 670 donors were used in a later genetic analysis, which treated that subset as a discovery cohort. Every discovery cohort repertoire had been produced on one sequencing platform. Class I and class II HLA loci were covered by the typing at four-digit resolution. Typing coverage varied by locus: roughly 620-640 donors for A, B, C, DRB1 and DQB1; under 550 for DQA1; more than 600 for DPA1; around 490 for DPB1. Because of strong linkage in the cohort, four to six DR-DQ haplotypes were treated as single units for association and clustering. Among around 400 genotyped donors of the cohort, an average of about 240,000 unique TCR beta nucleotide sequences were sequenced per donor, about a sixth of them non-productive. What the study reported, not specific to this receptor: When HLA alleles, especially DR and DQ, strongly co-occurred, attributing TCR associations to individual alleles was difficult. According to a later analysis, parvovirus B19, influenza, CMV and Epstein-Barr virus appeared linked to several top co-occurrence clusters. The only immune exposure information available for the cohort was CMV serostatus. A total of 150 to 200 TCR beta chains were listed by the study as associated with cytomegalovirus. A further reported finding was that TCR beta sequences accurately predicted the HLA-A and HLA-B alleles for most subjects in the first cohort. The authors suggested that the approach could potentially be generalized to other disease states and immunological phenotypes. This cohort had only TCR beta chains sequenced, and the lack of alpha or paired-chain data limited which features could be detected. According to a later analysis, most CMV-associated TCR beta chains appeared to be HLA-restricted, and the HLA associations seemed to be driven largely by CMV exposure. A few of the identified cytomegalovirus-associated TCR beta chains were confirmed in vitro to be specific for cytomegalovirus antigens. The earlier analysis of approximately 560 of the donors excluded 15 to 20 rarely observed V segments, including chromosome 9 orphons, because counts were too low. In a later genetic analysis, fewer N-insertions in productive TCRs were reported among donors in an Asian-associated ancestry cluster than the roughly 700-donor mean. A later analysis found that HLA-associated TCR beta chains were more clonally expanded and had lower generation probabilities than equally common non-associated chains. According to a later analysis, TCR association rates differed among HLA loci, with DRB1 alleles showing the most associated TCRs and HLA-C alleles showing the fewest. Broadly in line with IMGT annotations, most TCR beta V segments showed up in productive rearrangements about 90% or about 30% of the time in an earlier analysis of 587 of the donors. Across donors, most TCR sequences were observed very rarely, whereas some public TCRs were present in many individuals. Linkage disequilibrium might explain the correlated functional status among segregating V segments, but an unknown experimental factor could not be ruled out. In a later analysis, more than 15,000 TCR beta sequences were associated with specific HLA alleles at a false discovery rate of 0.05. The classifier was reported to diagnose cytomegalovirus status with high specificity and sensitivity in both the original cohort and the validation cohort. Roughly uniform sequencing depth across donors was assumed in presence/absence analyses, although this assumption may not hold. V-gene and J-gene trimming of TCR beta chains was associated with a missense DCLRE1C variant in a later genetic analysis, and the association was replicated in an independent cohort. The sequencing pipeline was judged likely to have produced a cluster of highly shared sequence variants as a technical artifact. Because HLA typing was missing for some donors at each locus, association tests included only the typed subset.

Concerning this clone itself: Its antigen remains undetermined. Base qualities are not provided; no much larger clone lies one nucleotide away.

Receptors were amplified or captured by the immunoSEQ multiplex PCR assay. For the multiplex PCR, a mixture combining 60 forward primers for TCR Vbeta segments and 13 reverse primers for TCR Jbeta segments was used. Amplification of the CDR3 region of rearranged TCR beta genes was performed with a multiplex PCR assay on genomic DNA. Amplified TCR beta libraries were sequenced as 87-base-pair reads on the Illumina HiSeq System. The source study handled its data this way. A later analysis tallied approximately 87 million unique TCR beta chains across the 660 or so repertoires, and about 12 million of those chains were shared by two or more donors. Raw reads were error-corrected and collapsed into unique sequences with a nearest-neighbor algorithm that merged closely related sequences to remove PCR and sequencing errors. CDR3 sequences were aligned to IMGT reference sequences to assign V, D and J gene segments. Each retained sequence needed at least a six-nucleotide match to both a V gene segment and a J gene segment. Rearrangements were called productive when the CDR3 lacked stop codons and stayed in frame with V and J; all others were non-productive. Following IMGT convention, CDR3 was defined as the stretch from the second conserved V-encoded cysteine to the conserved J-encoded phenylalanine. The earlier analysis of about 500 of the donors excluded sequences that lacked an unambiguous match to a single V gene segment. In an earlier analysis of 450 to 750 of the donors, a V segment was called functional when productive rearrangements were above 56.7%, and segregating when the standard deviation between donors exceeded 5%. A statistical classification framework was built to diagnose cytomegalovirus status from the catalog of TCR beta chain sequences. In a later analysis, V and J genes were assigned by comparing TCR nucleotide sequences against IMGT/GENE-DB human TR gene sequences. In a later analysis, CDR3 sequences and most-parsimonious VDJ recombination scenarios were assigned using the TCRdist pipeline. A later analysis defined each TCR beta chain by its CDR3 amino acid sequence plus V-gene family, and excluded reads lacking a unique V-gene family. As a way to deal with suspected cross-contamination and a sequencing artifact, a later analysis dropped nearly 600 nucleotide sequences that were highly shared and had low generation probability. A later analysis calculated a clonal expansion index for each public chain from normalized within-repertoire ranks of inferred template counts. In a later analysis, generation probabilities were computed with a VDJ recombination model fitted to out-of-frame rearrangements, and the resulting probabilities were checked against IGoR. A later analysis scored TCR-TCR, TCR-HLA and TCR-CMV co-occurrence with hypergeometric tests, applying a repertoire-size bias correction to TCR pairs. To estimate false discovery rates, a later analysis permuted the HLA or CMV assignments 20 times. In a later analysis, co-occurring TCRs were grouped using DBSCAN, with TCRdist sequence similarity added in when clustering inside HLA-allele-positive subsets. Repertoires with fewer than 30,000 or more than 120,000 public chains were left out of co-occurrence clustering, as were a few repertoires with anomalous nucleotide sharing. TCRdb holds this immuneACCESS table with in-frame rearrangements only. Some clones are missing; in checked studies, unresolved V genes explain under half, and the rest has no known cause. For V, J and clone size, that table is used; D and trimming come from the DNA. The sample table shows about 170,000 clones, and approximately 85% are seen once. The top ten constitute around 2.5% of the sample.

The cohort comprised under 700 healthy bone marrow donors. At the time of sampling, all cohort members were nominally healthy, though unrecorded immune exposures were likely present. The donor was CMV seropositive and was included in the group of 250 to 300 seropositive cohort members. Every donor gave a peripheral blood sample, and the peripheral blood mononuclear cells from that sample were used for TCR beta sequencing. The Qiagen DNeasy Blood Extraction Kit was used to extract genomic DNA from the blood cell samples. This TCR was sampled from a man aged 25 to 40 in good health and CMV-seropositive. The material sequenced was PBMCs.

The DNA sequence reads TGTGCCAGCAGCTTATATTTGGTGACAGGGGTTTCCAATGAGCAGTTCTTC. Translated, this gives CASSLYLVTGVSNEQFF. The V and J genes are TRBV7-2 and TRBJ2-1; 8 junctional bases match TRBD1. CDR1 SGHTA and CDR2 FQGNSA were looked up in the germline V gene. The CDR3 contains 17 residues, cysteine and phenylalanine counted. Just the 51-base CDR3 DNA is kept, in frame starting at base 1. V and J are trimmed by 2 bases and 6 bases, and the gene matches miss 12 bases of the junction.